This is a list of T cell receptor beta chains from one sample in a study of radiation and T cells in renal cell carcinoma. Clones were sequenced by immunoSEQ multiplex PCR, and TCRdb holds only the in-frame ones, with some missing. The sample records about 47,000 clones, 80% being singletons. The sample here was blood, taken from a patient whose treatment included radiotherapy and nephrectomy. These receptor sequences come from a woman in her 70s with renal cell carcinoma. Each CDR3 is given with its conserved first and last residue. The D gene is left open where the match is weak. Clone size is stated in some rows and not others, as once, few, many or a class when expanded.

D gene	clone size	V gene	J gene	CDR3 DNA	CDR3 protein
-	-	TRBV19	TRBJ1-1	TGTGCCAGTAGGGGGGGGGTCGTTTCCAACACTGAAGCTTTCTTT	CASRGGVVSNTEAFF
TRBD1	-	TRBV6-5	TRBJ2-5	TGTGCCAGCAGTTACTCGGGGTCAGGGGGAGAGACCCAGTACTTC	CASSYSGSGGETQYF
TRBD2	-	TRBV5-1	TRBJ2-1	TGCGCCAGCAGCCCCAAGCTCCTAGCGGGGGGCTACAATGAGCAGTTCTTC	CASSPKLLAGGYNEQFF
TRBD1	-	TRBV28	TRBJ2-2	TGTGCCAGCAGTGGGGATGGGACAGGCGTGCTGTTTTTT	CASSGDGTGVLFF
-	-	TRBV6-6	TRBJ1-4	TGTGCCAGCAGTTACGCAGGACCAACTAATGAAAAACTGTTTTTT	CASSYAGPTNEKLFF
-	few	TRBV13	TRBJ2-5	TGTGCCAGCAGCCCCCCGGCTGGGAAGGGAATTCGGTACTTC	CASSPPAGKGIRYF
-	-	TRBV27	TRBJ1-6	TGTGCCAGCAGTTTAGAGGGGCCAGAGAATTCACCCCTCCACTTT	CASSLEGPENSPLHF
TRBD1	-	TRBV19	TRBJ2-2	TGTGCCAGTAGTCCTCATGACAGGGCCGGGGAGCTGTTTTTT	CASSPHDRAGELFF
-	once	TRBV2	TRBJ2-4	TGTGCCAGCAGGTTGACAGACGCCCAAGACATTCAGTACTTC	CASRLTDAQDIQYF
-	-	TRBV30	TRBJ1-1	TGTGCCTGCCCTCTGAAAGACACTGAAGCTTTCTTT	CACPLKDTEAFF
TRBD1	once	TRBV6-1	TRBJ1-1	TGTGCCAGCAGTGAGGGGACAGGGGTTGGGAACACTGAAGCTTTCTTT	CASSEGTGVGNTEAFF
-	-	TRBV6-5	TRBJ1-1	TGTGCCAGCAGTTACTCGTCCCTTGTCGGCACTGAAGCTTTCTTT	CASSYSSLVGTEAFF
-	-	TRBV14	TRBJ2-3	TGTGCCAGCAGCCTTATAGGGGGAGATACGCAGTATTTT	CASSLIGGDTQYF
-	-	TRBV5-8	TRBJ2-5	TGTGCCAGCAGCTTGCGGGCAGGGTCGGGAGAGACCCAGTACTTC	CASSLRAGSGETQYF
TRBD2	-	TRBV13	TRBJ2-1	TGTGCCAGCAGCTTAGAACGGGGCGGGGGGCACAATGAGCAGTTCTTC	CASSLERGGGHNEQFF
TRBD2	-	TRBV6-1	TRBJ2-7	TGTGCCAGCAGTGCCCTAGCGGGAGAAAACTACGAGCAGTACTTC	CASSALAGENYEQYF
-	-	TRBV2	TRBJ2-1	TGTGCCAGCAGTGAGTACAACTCCTACAATGAGCAGTTCTTC	CASSEYNSYNEQFF